This T cell receptor beta chain was found in a study of blood T cell repertoires in COVID-19 (dated by TCRdb to between 2020 and 2021). About the study as a whole: Collaborator samples came from the United States, Italy and Spain and covered acute and convalescent phases of COVID-19. Subjects who had been exposed to COVID-19, were actively infected with it, or had recovered from it provided the deeply sampled blood TCRbeta repertoires that made up the dataset. The samples were drawn from the first 160 participants of the ongoing ImmuneRACE study and from over 950 subjects provided by 6 global collaborators. The repertoires were released in a freely available public database meant as a resource for research on the immune response to SARS-CoV-2. Where available, HLA class I and class II types were obtained from metadata supplied by the sample provider rather than from assay-based typing. The material from the prospective study consisted of cDNA or gDNA derived from T cells, B-cell-depleted T cells, or PBMCs. A de-identified subject ID, COVID-19 status, age in years and sex were almost always included in the sample metadata.

The immunoSEQ Assay, a bias-controlled multiplex PCR, was used to amplify TCRbeta CDR3 regions from genomic DNA. On the authors' methods: The number of nucleated cells in each sample was estimated by amplification of reference gene primers within the assay. Sequence reads were collapsed and filtered to measure the absolute abundance of every unique TCRbeta CDR3 rearrangement. Productive Simpson clonality was computed per sample as the square root of Simpson's diversity index over productive rearrangements. Sourced from immuneACCESS, this table was stored by TCRdb with only in-frame sequences that have V and J called. A share of the clones is absent; for the studies checked, an unresolved V gene accounts for under half, and the remainder has no known explanation. The DNA gave D and trimming, while V, J and clone size come from that table. The sample yields roughly 250,000 clones; around 90% were counted once. 0.99% of the sample belongs to the ten largest clones.

Samples from volunteer blood donors who had recovered from COVID-19 were contributed by a second Seattle source. Collaborating institutions collected whole blood in K2EDTA tubes following their own protocols. For TCRbeta analysis, collaborators shipped samples in one of three forms: frozen whole blood, isolated PBMCs, or DNA extracted from either of those sample types. Study-level results and caveats: The quantity of clinical and demographic metadata differed by source and by participant and was supplied without curation.

Via the germline V gene, CDR1 is SGHTA and CDR2 FQGNSA. The CDR3 covers 16 residues, taking in both the cysteine and the phenylalanine. CDR3 DNA only is kept here, 48 bases in frame from base 1. V is clipped by 1 base and J by 9 bases, and the sequence between their germline boundaries is 19 bases long. To note about this clone: No cognate antigen has been identified for it. No much larger clone is present one base from it, and per-base qualities are unavailable.

The source of this sequence is a woman between 40 and 55 years old who had recovered from COVID-19. The specimen was peripheral blood. The V and J segments used are TRBV7-2 and TRBJ1-5, with the D segment identity uncertain. The CDR3 sequence is CASSLVGGPRFRPQHF. The sequenced DNA: TGTGCCAGCAGCTTAGTAGGAGGACCGAGGTTTCGGCCCCAGCATTTT.